Detailed here is one T cell receptor (beta chain). Its antigen is still unknown. This sample was taken from a study of CD8 T cells in ankylosing spondylitis. The study, taken as a whole, reports: A subset of motif variants has previously been described in the synovial fluid and blood of reactive arthritis. The study looked at matched synovial fluid samples from ankylosing spondylitis patients. Disease-linked clones were reported to be significantly enriched there. There was a TCR beta motif, made of several highly homologous variants, that appeared characteristic of ankylosing spondylitis blood.

The CDR3 is 14 residues long. Germline V gives CDR1 SGHDT, CDR2 YYEEEE. V was clipped by 0 bases and J by 5 bases; unmatched bases: 5. Using quantitative 5'-RACE with molecular barcodes, the authors made TCR beta libraries. A single record per CDR3 protein comes from TCRdb applying MiXCR to the 5' RACE reads. This sample has 350,000 to 400,000 distinct CDR3 sequences, with about 20% found just once. This TCR was recovered from a male donor with ankylosing spondylitis or in good health (not recorded which). The chain recombines TRBV5-6 with TRBJ2-7; 7 positions match TRBD2. The source material was blood, either unsorted or a sorted T cell fraction (not recorded which). The CDR3 DNA sequence: TGTGCCAGCAGCTTGGTGGGAGGGACGGACGAGCAGTACTTC. This gives the protein CASSLVGGTDEQYF.